One sample yielded the 29 T cell receptor beta chains listed below, sequenced in a study of shared clonotypes between healthy human individuals. This table comes from immunoSEQ multiplex PCR, and its TCRdb copy is limited to in-frame clones, with some not included. The table has about 1 million clones, approximately 72% seen once. The sequencing input was memory CD4+ T cells sorted from blood. Subset specified: CD45RA-negative fraction. The receptors come from a man aged 18 to 29 in good health.

This chain joins TRBV25-1 and TRBJ1-5; 7 nucleotides line up with TRBD1. From germline, CDR1 is MGHDK and CDR2 SYGVNS. The CDR3 consists of 14 residues. V shed 4 bases and J 4 bases; nucleotides not matched to a gene: 4. DNA of the CDR3: TGTGCCAGCAGTGGAACAGGGGAAAATCAGCCCCAGCATTTT. Translated, it gives CASSGTGENQPQHF.

The table lists this clone with many counts. The V gene is TRBV5-1, the J gene TRBJ2-2, with 12 bases lining up with TRBD2. The germline CDR1 and CDR2 sequences are SGHRS and YFSETQ. The CDR3 consists of 19 residues. With V trimmed by 0 bases and J by 4 bases, 10 bases remained unmatched. CDR3 sequence (DNA): TGCGCCAGCAGCTTGGCGACTAGCGGGAGAAGGCGAGGCACCGGGGAGCTGTTTTTT. Residues: CASSLATSGRRRGTGELFF. The full variable domain, in which reference TRBV5-1 and TRBJ2-2 provide the parts outside the CDR3, is KAGVTQTPRYLIKTRGQQVTLSCSPISGHRSVSWYQQTPGQGLQFLFEYFSETQRNKGNFPGRFSGRQFSNSRSEMNVSTLELGDSALYLCASSLATSGRRRGTGELFFGEGSRLTVL.

The chain recombines TRBV7-9 with TRBJ1-1; D gene unclear. Trimming shortened V by 10 bases and J by 3 bases, and 12 bases separated the two germline ends. The germline V gene has CDR1 SEHNR and CDR2 FQNEAQ (reference sequence). This CDR3 has 12 residues. DNA of the CDR3: TGTGCCATCGAGGGTAAACACACTGAAGCTTTCTTT. This gives the protein CAIEGKHTEAFF.

V usage is TRBV5-6 and J usage is TRBJ2-2, with D perhaps matching TRBD1 (5 bases). The CDR3 length is 13 residues. Deletions cut 2 bases from V and 6 bases from J, with 8 bases between. The germline V gene encodes CDR1 SGHDT and CDR2 YYEEEE. The CDR3 sequence: CASSFQGAGELFF. The DNA of the CDR3 is TGTGCCAGCAGCTTTCAGGGTGCCGGGGAGCTGTTTTTT.

The CDR3 reads CASSLEGIGNSPLHF. For the CDR3, the DNA is TGTGCCAGCAGCTTAGAGGGGATAGGCAATTCACCCCTCCACTTT. The V and J genes are TRBV7-9 and TRBJ1-6, with D perhaps TRBD1 (5 bases). Trimming removed 1 base at V and 7 bases at J, with 11 bases between. The germline CDR1 and CDR2 sequences are SEHNR and FQNEAQ (reference sequence). The CDR3 covers 15 residues.

There are a few counts of this clone. The V and J genes are TRBV7-8 and TRBJ2-2; 10 nucleotides match TRBD1. The CDR3 spans 16 residues. J was trimmed by 4 bases and V by 5 bases; bases with no gene match: 7. Germline V gene data show CDR1 as SGHVS and CDR2 as FQNEAQ. The DNA for the CDR3 is TGTGCCAGCAGCCAGGGACAGGGGAAGGGCACCGGGGAGCTGTTTTTT. Translated: CASSQGQGKGTGELFF.

A few counts support this clone. The genes are TRBV27 and TRBJ1-2; possible D gene TRBD1, 6 bases. Per germline, CDR1 MNHEY and CDR2 SMNVEV (reference sequence). The CDR3 is 11 amino acids. V was cut by 8 bases and J by 5 bases, with 9 bases left in between. The CDR3 sequence: CASGRGYGYTF. The CDR3 DNA is TGTGCCAGCGGCAGGGGATATGGCTACACCTTC.

This clone was recorded a few times. The chain combines TRBV6-6 with TRBJ2-3; the D gene is possibly TRBD2 (6 bases). The CDR3 is made up of 14 amino acids. Looked up from germline, CDR1 is MNHNY and CDR2 is SVGAGI (reference sequence). With 10 bases removed from V and 2 bases from J, the gap between germline ends came to 16 bases. CDR3 nucleotides: TGTGCCACCCGGGCCGGGGGAAACACAGATACGCAGTATTTT. It codes for CATRAGGNTDTQYF.

This chain uses TRBV7-8 with TRBJ2-2, with 8 bases aligning to TRBD1. Trimming at V came to 0 bases and at J to 4 bases, leaving 1 base not matched to a gene. Germline-derived CDR1 and CDR2 are SGHVS and FQNEAQ. The CDR3 is 15 residues long. The CDR3 DNA reads TGTGCCAGCAGCTTAGCAGGACAGGGCACCGGGGAGCTGTTTTTT. Protein sequence: CASSLAGQGTGELFF. The full variable domain, its missing parts supplied by reference TRBV7-8 and TRBJ2-2, is GAGVSQSPRYKVAKRGQDVALRCDPISGHVSLFWYQQALGQGPEFLTYFQNEAQLDKSGLPSDRFFAERPEGSVSTLKIQRTQQEDSAVYLCASSLAGQGTGELFFGEGSRLTVL.

A word on this clone: Other DNA sequences in the same sample also yield this CDR3. The rearrangement joins TRBV10-3 to TRBJ2-1; TRBD2 aligns across 10 bases. Trimming took 4 bases from V and 0 from J; bases not matched to a gene: 3. Germline V lookup: CDR1 ENHRY, CDR2 SYGVKD. This CDR3 spans 16 amino acids. The CDR3 sequence: CAISGTSGSSYNEQFF. The CDR3 bases are TGTGCCATCAGTGGGACTAGCGGTAGCTCCTACAATGAGCAGTTCTTC.

V is TRBV4-3 and J is TRBJ2-7; tentative D call: TRBD1 (5 bases). V dropped 4 bases and J dropped 1 base, with 14 bases sitting between them. The CDR3 is 15 amino acids. Germline CDR1 reads LGHNA; CDR2 reads YSLEER. CDR3 residues: CASSPTWQGSYEQYF. The CDR3 nucleotides are TGCGCCAGCAGCCCCACCTGGCAGGGTTCCTACGAGCAGTACTTC.

The sample holds a few counts of this clone. The sample contains more than one DNA sequence encoding this CDR3. V and J are TRBV5-1 and TRBJ2-3, with TRBD2 matching over 9 bases. The CDR3 has 15 amino acids. The J segment lost 4 bases and the V segment lost 2 bases, leaving 5 bases of the junction unmatched. In germline, CDR1 is SGHRS, CDR2 YFSETQ. CDR3 in amino acids: CASSLGGGAADTQYF. CDR3 coding DNA: TGCGCCAGCAGCTTAGGCGGGGGGGCTGCAGATACGCAGTATTTT.

This clone was picked up a small number of times. The gene calls are TRBV28 and TRBJ2-3; D may be TRBD2 (5 bases). Per the germline V gene, CDR1 is MDHEN and CDR2 is SYDVKM. V was clipped by 3 bases and J by 1 base, with 11 bases between them. The CDR3 loop spans 15 amino acids. CDR3 loop: CASSFSGKGTDTQYF. The CDR3 nucleotides are TGTGCCAGCAGTTTTTCGGGGAAGGGCACAGATACGCAGTATTTT.

V is TRBV19 and J is TRBJ2-7; tentatively, D is TRBD1 (6 bases). CDR1 and CDR2 from the germline V gene are LNHDA and SQIVND (reference sequence). This CDR3 has 13 residues. Trimming stripped 4 bases from V and 3 bases from J, with 10 bases between. The CDR3 here is CASSTDRSYEQYF. DNA of the CDR3: TGTGCCAGTAGTACGGACAGAAGCTACGAGCAGTACTTC.

The rearrangement uses TRBV5-1 and TRBJ1-6; D is ambiguous. Germline V CDR1 and CDR2: SGHRS, YFSETQ. The CDR3 consists of 14 residues. V lost 1 base, J lost 8 bases, and 10 bases lay in between. For the CDR3, the DNA is TGCGCCAGCAGCTTGATGTATTTGGATTCACCCCTCCACTTT. It is translated as CASSLMYLDSPLHF.

The chain employs TRBV11-2 and TRBJ2-1; D not certain. Germline V gene data show CDR1 as SGHAT and CDR2 as FQNNGV. The CDR3 runs 12 residues. Trimming removed 1 base at V and 8 bases at J, with 6 bases between. The CDR3 DNA is TGTGCCAGCAGCTTAGTATGGTATGAGCAGTTCTTC. It yields the protein CASSLVWYEQFF.

J is TRBJ2-7 and V is TRBV6-5; TRBD1 matches 9 bases. Germline trimming cut 6 bases from V and 6 bases from J; bases unmatched to any gene: 9. This CDR3 is built from 14 residues. Germline assignment: CDR1 MNHEY and CDR2 SVGAGI. The CDR3 sequence is CASRDDRGSGEQYF. The CDR3, as DNA: TGTGCCAGCAGAGACGACAGGGGGTCGGGCGAGCAGTACTTC.

This chain uses TRBV12-5 with TRBJ2-7; possibly TRBD2 for D (6 bases). This CDR3 has 17 residues. V was pared by 3 bases and J by 3 bases, with 21 bases between. Germline CDR1 LGHNT, CDR2 FRNRAP. The CDR3 is CASGLITRASENYEQYF. The CDR3 coding sequence is TGTGCTAGTGGTTTAATTACTCGGGCTAGCGAAAACTACGAGCAGTACTTC.

V is TRBV6-6 and J is TRBJ1-4; D gene unclear. The CDR3 consists of 15 residues. The ends were cut back, 2 bases at V and 5 bases at J, with 12 bases in the middle. CDR1 is MNHNY, CDR2 SVGAGI, per germline (reference sequence). The CDR3 DNA reads as TGTGCCAGCAGTTACGCGGACGGGCGGAATGAAAAACTGTTTTTT. Translating gives CASSYADGRNEKLFF.

The rearrangement links TRBV28 to TRBJ2-5, with D maybe TRBD2 (6 bases). The CDR3 extends over 14 amino acids. Per the germline V gene, CDR1 is MDHEN and CDR2 is SYDVKM. With 5 bases removed from V and 2 bases from J, the gap between germline ends came to 12 bases. CDR3 region: CASSPFSGQETQYF. As DNA, the CDR3 is TGTGCCAGCAGTCCCTTTAGCGGTCAAGAGACCCAGTACTTC. Variable domain in full (rest from reference TRBV28 and TRBJ2-5): DVKVTQSSRYLVKRTGEKVFLECVQDMDHENMFWYRQDPGLGLRLIYFSYDVKMKEKGDIPEGYSVSREKKERFSLILESASTNQTSMYLCASSPFSGQETQYFGPGTRLLVL.

This chain uses TRBV6-1 with TRBJ1-5; 7 bases fit TRBD1. The CDR3 has 15 residues. The J segment lost 7 bases and the V segment lost 4 bases, leaving 10 bases of the junction unmatched. Germline assignment: CDR1 MNHNS and CDR2 SASEGT. This CDR3 is CASSGEGQSLQPQHF. In DNA, the CDR3 is TGTGCCAGCAGTGGAGAGGGACAGAGTTTACAGCCCCAGCATTTT.

V is TRBV4-3 and J is TRBJ2-1; D unresolved. CDR1 is LGHNA, CDR2 YSLEER, per germline. The CDR3 spans 15 residues. The V gene lost 0 bases and the J gene lost 1 base, with 7 bases spanning the gap. CDR3 residues: CASSQEAQSYNEQFF. The CDR3 nucleotides are TGCGCCAGCAGCCAAGAGGCCCAGTCCTACAATGAGCAGTTCTTC.

This rearrangement joins TRBV6-6 to TRBJ1-3; 7 bases map to TRBD1. Trimming at V came to 7 bases and at J to 4 bases, leaving 10 bases not matched to a gene. The CDR3 totals 15 residues. Germline V CDR1 and CDR2: MNHNY, SVGAGI (reference sequence). CDR3 DNA: TGTGCCAGCATTATCCCAGGGGGATCCGGAAACACCATATATTTT. It encodes CASIIPGGSGNTIYF.

This CDR3 is CASSEQGATKDEQFF. The CDR3 bases are TGTGCCAGCAGCGAACAGGGGGCAACCAAAGATGAGCAGTTCTTC. V is TRBV11-2 and J is TRBJ2-1; 9 nucleotides agree with TRBD1. The CDR3 runs 15 residues. CDR1 SGHAT and CDR2 FQNNGV come from the germline V gene. Unmatched junction bases numbered 10, after V lost 5 bases and J lost 8 bases.

This rearrangement joins TRBV5-1 to TRBJ1-5; D possibly corresponds to TRBD1 (5 bases). CDR3 size: 14 residues. V dropped 4 bases and J dropped 4 bases, with 12 bases sitting between them. The germline CDR1 and CDR2 sequences are SGHRS and YFSETQ. Here the CDR3 DNA reads TGCGCCAGCAGCGAGGGGACGGCGAATCAGCCCCAGCATTTT. Protein sequence: CASSEGTANQPQHF.

Comment on this clone: Distinct nucleotide sequences in the sample also encode this CDR3. V is TRBV4-3 and J is TRBJ2-5; 7 bases agree with TRBD2. The J call is in doubt because the DNA end fits TRBJ2-7 better. Per germline, CDR1 LGHNA and CDR2 YSLEER. The CDR3 has 15 amino acids. The CDR3 sequence: CASSQDRAGLYEQYF. In DNA, the CDR3 is TGCGCCAGCAGCCAAGACCGAGCGGGACTGTACGAGCAGTACTTC.

Only one count was recorded for this clone. Other DNA sequences within the sample encode an identical CDR3. DNA for the CDR3: TGTGCCAGCAGCCCCGGACTAGCGGGGAGCACAGATACGCAGTATTTT. Protein sequence: CASSPGLAGSTDTQYF. This rearrangement joins TRBV7-3 to TRBJ2-3, with TRBD2 matching over 12 bases. V lost 5 bases, J lost 0 bases, and 3 bases stayed unmatched. The CDR3 length is 16 residues. Germline CDR1 and CDR2: SGHTA and FQGTGA. The variable domain in full, with the rest retrieved from reference TRBV7-3 and TRBJ2-3, is GAGVSQTPSNKVTEKGKYVELRCDPISGHTALYWYRQSLGQGPEFLIYFQGTGAADDSGLPNDRFFAVRPEGSVSTLKIQRTERGDSAVYLCASSPGLAGSTDTQYFGPGTRLTVL.

This clone was seen more than once but under ten times. The chain employs TRBV10-1 and TRBJ2-7; 8 nucleotides align to TRBD1. The junction had 4 bases not matched to a gene; V was cut back by 0 bases and J by 3 bases. The CDR3 has 15 amino acids. Germline CDR1 reads WNHNN; CDR2 reads SYGVQD (reference sequence). CDR3 sequence reads: CASSESGQGRYEQYF. The DNA for the CDR3 is TGCGCCAGCAGTGAGTCTGGACAGGGCCGCTACGAGCAGTACTTC.

There are a few counts of this clone. This sequence joins TRBV30 and TRBJ2-7, with a tentative D call TRBD2 (6 bases). Germline CDR1 and CDR2: GTSNPN and SVGIG (reference sequence). Trimming took 3 bases from V and 0 from J, leaving 12 bases between them. CDR3 size: 14 residues. The DNA of the CDR3 is TGTGCCTGGAGAGTAGCCGGGAGCTCCTACGAGCAGTACTTC. Translated: CAWRVAGSSYEQYF. The full variable domain, in which reference TRBV30 and TRBJ2-7 provide the parts outside the CDR3, is SQTIHQWPATLVQPVGSPLSLECTVEGTSNPNLYWYRQAAGRGLQLLFYSVGIGQISSEVPQNLSASRPQDRQFILSSKKLLLSDSGFYLCAWRVAGSSYEQYFGPGTRLTVT.